The entry that follows covers one TCR beta chain sequence. Its specificity is unknown. The data stem from a study of cytomegalovirus exposure and HLA in healthy donors. Overall study findings and caveats: The study labeled 164 TCR beta chains cytomegalovirus-associated. Earlier analysis found most TCR beta V segments productive about 87% or about 30% of the time. Later on, a genetic analysis was performed. It linked a missense variant in DCLRE1C with V- and J-gene trimming of TCR beta.

Donors showed nominal health when sampled, although they likely had unrecorded immune exposures. The CDR3 loop spans 13 amino acids. CDR1 is KGHSH and CDR2 is LQKENI in the germline V gene. V shed 6 bases and J 9 bases; nucleotides not matched to a gene: 6. PCR employed 60 Vbeta and 13 Jbeta primers. The protocol was immunoSEQ multiplex PCR, while the TCRdb copy is restricted to in-frame clones and leaves out a portion. This table has about 200,000 clones, about 82% appearing once. V gene TRBV18 combines with J gene TRBJ2-1; 9 bases are shared with TRBD2. The sequencing sample was made of PBMCs. The TCR was taken from a woman in her forties or fifties in good health and CMV-seronegative. CDR3 DNA sequence: TGTGCCAGCTCTAAAGGGACTAGCAGTGAGCAGTTCTTC. It codes for CASSKGTSSEQFF. Variable domain in full (rest from reference TRBV18 and TRBJ2-1): NAGVMQNPRHLVRRRGQEARLRCSPMKGHSHVYWYRQLPEEGLKFMVYLQKENIIDESGMPKERFSAEFPKEGPSILRIQQVVRGDSAAYFCASSKGTSSEQFFGPGTRLTVL.